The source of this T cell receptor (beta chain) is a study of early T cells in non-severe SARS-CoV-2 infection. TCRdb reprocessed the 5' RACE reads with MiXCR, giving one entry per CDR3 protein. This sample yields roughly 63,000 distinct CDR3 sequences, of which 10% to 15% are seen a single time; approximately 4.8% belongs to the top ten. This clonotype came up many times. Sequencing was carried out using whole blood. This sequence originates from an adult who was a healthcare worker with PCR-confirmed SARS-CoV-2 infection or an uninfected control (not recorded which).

For the CDR3, the DNA is TGTGCCAGCTCACAGGGACAGGGGGGAGCTTTCTTT. It codes for CASSQGQGGAFF. The chain employs TRBV18 and TRBJ1-1; TRBD1 matches 11 bases. The V and J ends lost 4 bases and 10 bases, in that order; junction bases with no gene match: 2. Germline V CDR1 and CDR2: KGHSH, LQKENI. This CDR3 region has 12 residues.